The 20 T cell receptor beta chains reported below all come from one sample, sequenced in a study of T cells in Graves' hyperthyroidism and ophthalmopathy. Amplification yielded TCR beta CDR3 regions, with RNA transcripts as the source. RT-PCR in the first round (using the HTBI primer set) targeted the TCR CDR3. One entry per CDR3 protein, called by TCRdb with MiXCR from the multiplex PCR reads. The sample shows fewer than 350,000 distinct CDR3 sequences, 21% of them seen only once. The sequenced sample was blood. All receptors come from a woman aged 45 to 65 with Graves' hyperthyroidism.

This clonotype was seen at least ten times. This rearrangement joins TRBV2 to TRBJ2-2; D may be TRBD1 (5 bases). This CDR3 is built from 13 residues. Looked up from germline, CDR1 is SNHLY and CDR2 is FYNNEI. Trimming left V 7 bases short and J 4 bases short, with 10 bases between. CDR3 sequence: CASIRATTGELFF. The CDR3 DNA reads TGTGCCAGCATCAGGGCGACCACCGGGGAGCTGTTTTTT. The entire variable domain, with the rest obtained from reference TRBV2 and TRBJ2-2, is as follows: EPEVTQTPSHQVTQMGQEVILRCVPISNHLYFYWYRQILGQKVEFLVSFYNNEISEKSEIFDDQFSVERPDGSNFTLKIRSTKLEDSAMYFCASIRATTGELFFGEGSRLTVL.

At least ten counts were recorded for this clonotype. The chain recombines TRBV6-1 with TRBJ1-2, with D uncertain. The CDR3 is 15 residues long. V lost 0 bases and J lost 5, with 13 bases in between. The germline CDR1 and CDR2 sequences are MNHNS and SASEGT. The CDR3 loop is CASSEALPKSYGYTF. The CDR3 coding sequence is TGTGCCAGCAGTGAAGCGCTTCCCAAGAGTTATGGCTACACCTTC.

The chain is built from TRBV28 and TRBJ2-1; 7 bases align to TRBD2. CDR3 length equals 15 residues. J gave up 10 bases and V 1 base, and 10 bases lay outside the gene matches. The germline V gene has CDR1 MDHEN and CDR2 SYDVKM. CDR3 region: CASSLSRGSGREQFF. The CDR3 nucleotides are TGTGCCAGCAGTTTATCTCGCGGGAGCGGACGGGAGCAGTTCTTC.

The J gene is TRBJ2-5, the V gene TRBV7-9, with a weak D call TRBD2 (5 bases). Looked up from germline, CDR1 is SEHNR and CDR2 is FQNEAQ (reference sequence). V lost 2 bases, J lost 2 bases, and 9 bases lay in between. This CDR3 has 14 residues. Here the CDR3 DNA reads TGTGCCAGCAGCTTACCGGGGAGTCAAGAGACCCAGTACTTC. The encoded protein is CASSLPGSQETQYF. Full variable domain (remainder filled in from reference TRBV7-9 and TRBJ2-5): DTGVSQNPRHKITKRGQNVTFRCDPISEHNRLYWYRQTLGQGPEFLTYFQNEAQLEKSRLLSDRFSAERPKGSFSTLEIQRTEQGDSAMYLCASSLPGSQETQYFGPGTRLLVL.

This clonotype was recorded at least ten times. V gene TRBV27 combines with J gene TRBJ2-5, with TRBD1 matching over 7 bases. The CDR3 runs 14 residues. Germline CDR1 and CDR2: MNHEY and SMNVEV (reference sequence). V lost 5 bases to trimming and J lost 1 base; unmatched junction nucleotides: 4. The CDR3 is CASSPTGRQETQYF. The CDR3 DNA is TGTGCCAGCAGTCCGACAGGGCGCCAAGAGACCCAGTACTTC.

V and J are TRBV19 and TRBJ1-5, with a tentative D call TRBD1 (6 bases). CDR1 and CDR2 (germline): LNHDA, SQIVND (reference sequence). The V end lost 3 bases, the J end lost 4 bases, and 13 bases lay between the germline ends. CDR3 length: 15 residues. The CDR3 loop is CASSIQAGANQPQHF. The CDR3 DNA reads TGTGCCAGTAGTATTCAGGCAGGGGCGAATCAGCCCCAGCATTTT.

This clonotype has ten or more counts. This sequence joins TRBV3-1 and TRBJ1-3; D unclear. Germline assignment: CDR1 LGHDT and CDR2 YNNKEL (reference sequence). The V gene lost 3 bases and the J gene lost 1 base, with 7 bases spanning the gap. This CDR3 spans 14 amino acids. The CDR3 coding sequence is TGTGCCAGCAGCCAGGGAGGGTCTGGAAACACCATATATTTT. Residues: CASSQGGSGNTIYF.

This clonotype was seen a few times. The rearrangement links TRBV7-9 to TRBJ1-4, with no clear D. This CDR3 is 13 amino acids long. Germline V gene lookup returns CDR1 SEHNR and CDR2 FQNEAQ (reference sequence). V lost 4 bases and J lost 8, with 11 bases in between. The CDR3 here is CASSSRLGEKLFF. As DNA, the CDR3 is TGTGCCAGCAGCTCCCGACTGGGAGAAAAACTGTTTTTT.

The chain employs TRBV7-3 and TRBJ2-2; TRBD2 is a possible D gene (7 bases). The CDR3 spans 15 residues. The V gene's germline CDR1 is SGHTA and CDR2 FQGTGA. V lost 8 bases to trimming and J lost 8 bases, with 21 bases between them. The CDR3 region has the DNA TGTGCCAGCTCCCGGAGCGCGGGGGCGGCTGGGGAGCTGTTTTTT. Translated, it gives CASSRSAGAAGELFF.

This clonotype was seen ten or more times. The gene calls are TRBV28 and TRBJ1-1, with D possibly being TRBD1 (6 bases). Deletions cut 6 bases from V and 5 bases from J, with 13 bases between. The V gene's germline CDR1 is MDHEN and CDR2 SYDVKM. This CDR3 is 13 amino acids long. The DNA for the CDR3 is TGTGCCAGCAGAACACAGGGTATTACTGAAGCTTTCTTT. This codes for CASRTQGITEAFF.

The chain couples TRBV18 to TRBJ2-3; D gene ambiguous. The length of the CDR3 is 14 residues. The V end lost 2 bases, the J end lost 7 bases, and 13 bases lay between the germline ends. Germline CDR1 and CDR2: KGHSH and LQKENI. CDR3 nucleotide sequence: TGTGCCAGCTCACCAGTGGGCCTAGACTATACGCAGTATTTT. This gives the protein CASSPVGLDYTQYF.

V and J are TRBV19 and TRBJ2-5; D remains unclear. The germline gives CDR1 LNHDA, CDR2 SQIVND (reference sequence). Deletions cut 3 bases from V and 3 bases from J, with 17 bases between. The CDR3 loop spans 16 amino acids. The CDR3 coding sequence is TGTGCCAGTAGTATGGCCTATCGCAGGACGAAAGAGACCCAGTACTTC. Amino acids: CASSMAYRRTKETQYF.

Here the CDR3 reads CASSVAPEQFF. The CDR3 coding sequence is TGTGCCAGCAGTGTCGCCCCAGAGCAGTTCTTC. This chain links TRBV2 with TRBJ2-1, with D unresolved. Germline CDR1 and CDR2: SNHLY and FYNNEI. V was trimmed by 4 bases and J by 10 bases, leaving 8 bases between them. The CDR3 spans 11 residues.

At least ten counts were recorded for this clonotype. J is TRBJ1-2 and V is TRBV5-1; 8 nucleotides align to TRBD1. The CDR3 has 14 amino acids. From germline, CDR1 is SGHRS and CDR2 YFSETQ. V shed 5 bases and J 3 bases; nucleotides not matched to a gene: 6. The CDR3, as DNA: TGCGCCAGCAGACTCGGACAGGGTTACTATGGCTACACCTTC. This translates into CASRLGQGYYGYTF.

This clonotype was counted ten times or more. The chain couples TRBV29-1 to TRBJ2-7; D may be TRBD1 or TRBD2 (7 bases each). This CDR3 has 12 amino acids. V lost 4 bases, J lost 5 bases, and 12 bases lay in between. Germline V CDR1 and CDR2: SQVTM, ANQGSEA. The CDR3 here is CSVAQGGNEQYF. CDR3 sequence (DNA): TGCAGCGTTGCCCAGGGGGGGAACGAGCAGTACTTC.

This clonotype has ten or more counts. The CDR3 protein is CAWSVRSPNYGYTF. The CDR3 nucleotides read TGTGCCTGGAGTGTCAGGTCCCCTAACTATGGCTACACCTTC. The chain has TRBV30 and TRBJ1-2; D gene uncertain. V lost 0 bases to trimming and J lost 0 bases, with 8 bases between them. Germline V CDR1 and CDR2: GTSNPN, SVGIG (reference sequence). CDR3 length equals 14 residues.

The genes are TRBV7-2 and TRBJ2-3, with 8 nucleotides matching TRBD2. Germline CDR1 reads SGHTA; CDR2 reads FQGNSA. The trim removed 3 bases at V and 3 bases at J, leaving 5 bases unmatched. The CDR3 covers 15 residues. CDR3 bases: TGTGCCAGCAGCTTTGCGGCGGGAGGAACAGATACGCAGTATTTT. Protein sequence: CASSFAAGGTDTQYF.

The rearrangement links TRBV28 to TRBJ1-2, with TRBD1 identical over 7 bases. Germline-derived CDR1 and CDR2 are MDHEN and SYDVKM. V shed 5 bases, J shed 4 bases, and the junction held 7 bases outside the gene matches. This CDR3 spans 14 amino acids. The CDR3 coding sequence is TGTGCCAGCAGTCGGGACAGCGATTTCTATGGCTACACCTTC. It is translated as CASSRDSDFYGYTF.

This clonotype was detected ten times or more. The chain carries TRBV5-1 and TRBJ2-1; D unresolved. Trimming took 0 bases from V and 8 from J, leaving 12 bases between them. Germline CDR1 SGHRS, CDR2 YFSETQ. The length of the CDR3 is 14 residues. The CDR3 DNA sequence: TGCGCCAGCAGCTTGGGTGGGTTGGTTGATGAGCAGTTCTTC. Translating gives CASSLGGLVDEQFF.

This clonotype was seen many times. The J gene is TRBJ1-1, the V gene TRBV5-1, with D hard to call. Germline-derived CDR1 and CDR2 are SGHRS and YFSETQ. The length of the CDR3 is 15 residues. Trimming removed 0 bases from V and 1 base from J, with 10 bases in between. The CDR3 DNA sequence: TGCGCCAGCAGCTTGGCCAATCGGGGGAACACTGAAGCTTTCTTT. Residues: CASSLANRGNTEAFF.